This T cell receptor beta chain is drawn from a study of regulatory T cells in long-lasting Graves disease (dated by TCRdb to about 2021). Regarding the research as a whole: In the newly diagnosed Graves' disease group, patients had been taking antithyroid drugs for less than 3 months. Peripheral blood TCR sequencing and RNA sequencing compared persistent Graves' disease patients with newly diagnosed Graves' disease patients. The study was registered as a clinical trial and conducted in China. A total of roughly 35 samples underwent TCR sequencing: some 13 from persistent and roughly 20 from newly diagnosed Graves' disease patients.

As regards this clonotype: Its antigen specificity is not known. Base qualities are missing; no much larger clone stands one base away.

The time point label on this specimen signifies: newly diagnosed GD, antithyroid drugs for less than 3 months. RNA was extracted from PBMCs in TRIzol for both TCR sequencing and RNA sequencing. The diagnosis of Graves' disease was made according to American Thyroid Association guidelines. Patients for the study were recruited at an endocrinology department in Xi'an, China. From each patient, 7.5 to 10 milliliters of peripheral blood was collected into an EDTA anticoagulant tube. Ficoll Paque Plus density gradient separation was used to isolate PBMCs, and no further T cell sorting was performed. An Agilent 2100 Bioanalyzer and agarose gel were used to assess RNA quality, and a NanoDrop 2000 was used to measure RNA concentration. Receptor libraries were prepared by multiplex PCR. Instrument used: Illumina HiSeq 4000. TCR beta libraries were built with iRepertoire HTBI primers and Arm-PCR amplification of CDR3 regions. PCR products were gel purified before sequencing. Per the authors' processing: A total of under 80 TRBV and 14 TRBJ segments were identified across samples and were used for gene usage analysis of CDR3 amino acid clonotypes. COPE and FqMerger were used to merge filtered high-quality paired reads into contigs. BLAST was used to align contigs to the IMGT TRBV, TRBD and TRBJ reference genes, and CDR3 was defined following IMGT. Highly expanded clones were defined as clonotypes with a frequency above 0.1%. Shannon entropy served as the measure of repertoire diversity, while the Gini coefficient captured V-J evenness. A clonotype found in more than one individual was treated as public. TCRdb cleaned the public reads at Q25 with fastp, built clones with MiXCR and kept in-frame beta chains. Rows with a matching CDR3 protein are joined into one entry that keeps the most common DNA and genes. In this record, the V and J calls reflect TCRdb's handling and not the investigators' own analysis. Present in this sample are around 500,000 distinct CDR3 sequences, 12% of which were seen just once. The top ten constitute roughly 8.9% of the sample.

The CDR3 spans 13 residues, from the cysteine through the phenylalanine. The CDR3 DNA has 39 bases and is translated from base 1. The germline V gene (reference sequence) yields GTSNPN for CDR1 and SVGIG for CDR2. V is shortened by 3 bases, J by 0 bases, and the region joining them spans 8 bases. The paper as a whole reports these results and caveats: As a limitation, the authors acknowledged that the small sample size may reduce accuracy. The study examined only peripheral blood because the primary lesion, thyroid tissue, could not be accessed. Preferential use of TRBV28, TRBJ1-2 and TRBJ2-5 was observed in persistent disease, whereas TRBV20-1 and TRBJ2-1 were favored in newly diagnosed disease. Only the TCR beta chain was sequenced and analyzed. More public clonotypes were shared among persistent patients (over 2,500) than among newly diagnosed patients (966). Persistent Graves' disease patients showed lower TCR Shannon entropy and fewer highly expanded clones than newly diagnosed patients, suggesting clonal expansion.

This sample also appeared in a second study, on T cells in Graves' hyperthyroidism and ophthalmopathy. That second report states: Graves' hyperthyroidism was defined as stable when no progression to ophthalmopathy occurred over 18 months of follow-up. The hyperthyroidism patients were between 18 and 65 years old and newly diagnosed, with a disease duration of less than 2 months. Patients with uncontrolled infections, other autoimmune diseases, pregnancy or lactation were excluded. Diagnoses were established on the basis of clinical symptoms, serum thyroxine and TRAb, thyroid ultrasound, and orbital computed tomography. The first round of RT-PCR for the TCR CDR3 was performed with the HTBI primer set and the Qiagen OneStep RT-PCR kit. Most expanded thyroid clonotypes (frequency above 0.001) were also detected in blood, suggesting blood repertoires may reflect thyroid immune responses. In cross-validation, a model built on a 13 V-J signature told ophthalmopathy apart from stable hyperthyroidism with over 85% sensitivity and approximately 81% specificity, and in testing the same model reached 80%/75%. In validation, progression to ophthalmopathy was predicted by the model with 70% to 71% sensitivity and roughly 76% specificity, a median of about 6.8 months before onset. To identify distinguishing TCR V-J signatures, a discovery cohort of about 100 patients was used, comprising 40 to 45 with Graves' ophthalmopathy and 55 to 65 with stable Graves' hyperthyroidism. Whether ophthalmopathy could be predicted prospectively was tested in an independent validation cohort made up of approximately 19 hyperthyroidism patients plus 17 patients who later progressed to ophthalmopathy. The roughly 91 discovery patients were randomly split 7:3 into training and test sets. The study also compared thyroid tissue and blood T-cell repertoires from several Graves' hyperthyroidism patients. Once sampling was done, hyperthyroidism patients were given methimazole at a starting dose of 30 mg daily, whereas ophthalmopathy patients were given high-dose intravenous methylprednisolone. Libraries were constructed in a second round of multiplex PCR, after which size selection and purification were performed. Paired-end sequencing of the libraries was performed with 100 bp reads on an Illumina HiSeq2000. SOAPnuke was used to process the raw data, with reads discarded if the reads contained adapters or uncalled bases, had a mean Phred below 15, or lacked an exact constant-primer or identifier match. COPE v1.2.5 was used to merge the high-quality paired reads, and each unique nucleotide sequence was defined as a clonotype. MiTCR v1.1 was used to align the clonotypes against IMGT TRBV, TRBD and TRBJ reference segments. The analysis was restricted to V-J combinations with a frequency above 0.0001, which together covered roughly 99% of the repertoires. A TCS score was defined as the ratio of F50 (clonal expansion) to E x V (chaos), with BLOSUM62-based TCRdist applied between CDR3 peptides within each V-J. Welch's t-statistics and random forest reduced around 520 V-J features to around 14, which were used in a naive Bayes classifier (R e1071). Sample size was not statistically predetermined, and blinding of investigators to group allocation was not performed. The paper reports TCR Vbeta CDR3 sequencing of more than 120 peripheral blood samples: fewer than 50 ophthalmopathy, about 75 hyperthyroidism and approximately 17 progressor patients.

The sample here was peripheral blood mononuclear cells (PBMCs), taken at new diagnosis, from a patient treated with antithyroid drugs. The rearranged chain carries TRBV30 and TRBJ1-1, with no confidently assigned D gene. The source of this sequence is a woman aged 30 to 39 with Graves disease. Donor details come from another sample of the same person, matched by shared clones. The CDR3 protein is CAWSEHMNTEAFF. The DNA is TGTGCCTGGAGCGAACATATGAACACTGAAGCTTTCTTT.